Each of the 32 T cell receptor beta chains below was sequenced from the same sample in a study of beta chain features in type 1 diabetes. These receptors are not linked to any known antigen. The entirety of the isolated RNA underwent reverse transcription, so expressed TCRB transcripts were sequenced. Generated by immunoSEQ multiplex PCR, the TCRdb table keeps only in-frame clones and is missing some. Of around 250,000 clones listed, 14% were seen once; the top ten hold around 0.019%. Whole-study results and caveats: TCRB CDR3s were moderately but significantly shorter in Type 1 diabetes patients in all four CD4+ subsets.

The sequenced material came from naive CD4+ T cells from blood. These receptors all come from a man aged 30 to 45 with type 1 diabetes.

This clone occurred a few times. This rearrangement joins TRBV28 to TRBJ1-5, with D possibly matching TRBD1 (5 bases). The CDR3 has 14 residues. Trimming pared 4 bases from V and 1 base from J, leaving 8 bases between. In germline, CDR1 is MDHEN, CDR2 SYDVKM. The DNA for the CDR3 is TGTGCCAGCAGTTCGACAGCGAGCAATCAGCCCCAGCATTTT. It yields the protein CASSSTASNQPQHF. Variable domain in full (rest from reference TRBV28 and TRBJ1-5): DVKVTQSSRYLVKRTGEKVFLECVQDMDHENMFWYRQDPGLGLRLIYFSYDVKMKEKGDIPEGYSVSREKKERFSLILESASTNQTSMYLCASSSTASNQPQHFGDGTRLSIL.

The chain uses TRBV6-6 and TRBJ1-5, with 10 bases aligning to TRBD1. CDR1 and CDR2 (germline): MNHNY, SVGAGI (reference sequence). This CDR3 is 15 amino acids long. The trim removed 6 bases at V and 10 bases at J, leaving 12 bases unmatched. CDR3 region: CASRGQGLQVNPQHF. CDR3 sequence (DNA): TGTGCCAGCAGGGGACAGGGGCTTCAAGTGAATCCCCAGCATTTT.

This chain's CDR3 is CASSISGTTNQPQHF. The CDR3 coding sequence is TGTGCCAGCAGCATTTCCGGGACAACTAATCAGCCCCAGCATTTT. V usage is TRBV7-2 and J usage is TRBJ1-5, with D possibly being TRBD1 (6 bases). Germline CDR1 and CDR2: SGHTA and FQGNSA. This CDR3 is 15 amino acids long. V dropped 5 bases and J dropped 4 bases, with 15 bases sitting between them. The full variable domain, with the rest looked up from reference TRBV7-2 and TRBJ1-5, is GAGVSQSPSNKVTEKGKDVELRCDPISGHTALYWYRQSLGQGLEFLIYFQGNSAPDKSGLPSDRFSAERTGGSVSTLTIQRTQQEDSAVYLCASSISGTTNQPQHFGDGTRLSIL.

This clone was seen a few times. CDR3 region: CASSPEVGWNEQFF. The DNA of the CDR3 is TGTGCCAGCTCACCAGAGGTTGGGTGGAATGAGCAGTTCTTC. This chain joins TRBV18 and TRBJ2-1; D is uncertain. The V and J ends lost 2 bases and 7 bases respectively, with 12 bases between them. The CDR3 extends over 14 amino acids. Germline V CDR1 and CDR2: KGHSH, LQKENI.

This clone was detected a few times. This sequence joins TRBV18 and TRBJ1-2; possibly TRBD1 for D (6 bases). V lost 2 bases and J 8 bases, leaving 18 bases between the germline ends. CDR1 KGHSH and CDR2 LQKENI come from the germline V gene. The CDR3 has 15 amino acids. The DNA for the CDR3 is TGTGCCAGCTCACCAACAGGTGACAGGTCTAGGGGCTACACCTTC. Protein: CASSPTGDRSRGYTF.

This clone was detected only a few times. The chain couples TRBV5-1 to TRBJ2-7, with 8 bases fitting TRBD1. The CDR3 has 15 residues. V dropped 0 bases and J dropped 4; count of bases not matched to a gene: 6. Germline-derived CDR1 and CDR2 are SGHRS and YFSETQ. The CDR3 reads CASSLASQGAYEQYF. CDR3 DNA sequence: TGCGCCAGCAGCTTGGCCTCTCAGGGGGCGTACGAGCAGTACTTC.

The rearrangement joins TRBV9 to TRBJ2-3; 8 positions match TRBD2. Trimming at V came to 4 bases and at J to 12 bases, leaving 13 bases not matched to a gene. The germline V gene encodes CDR1 SGDLS and CDR2 YYNGEE. The CDR3 covers 14 residues. This CDR3 reads CASSSQTISGRQYF. The CDR3 DNA reads as TGTGCCAGCAGCTCTCAGACGATCAGCGGGAGACAGTATTTT.

The chain carries TRBV5-4 and TRBJ1-1; D possibly corresponds to TRBD1 (5 bases). V lost 0 bases and J 0 bases, leaving 12 bases between the germline ends. The CDR3 is 16 amino acids. CDR1 is SGHNT and CDR2 is YYREEE in the germline V gene (reference sequence). The DNA for the CDR3 is TGTGCCAGCAGCTTGGATGGGTGGGGCGTGAACACTGAAGCTTTCTTT. It codes for CASSLDGWGVNTEAFF.

The J gene is TRBJ1-2, the V gene TRBV30; 10 bases are shared with TRBD1. The J segment lost 8 bases and the V segment lost 3 bases, leaving 9 bases of the junction unmatched. The germline V gene encodes CDR1 GTSNPN and CDR2 SVGIG (reference sequence). This CDR3 is 14 amino acids long. Here the CDR3 reads CAWSHPDRGRGYTF. DNA for the CDR3: TGTGCCTGGAGCCACCCCGACAGGGGGCGCGGCTACACCTTC.

The chain has TRBV11-2 and TRBJ2-3; 9 nucleotides agree with TRBD1. This CDR3 spans 16 amino acids. Germline V gives CDR1 SGHAT, CDR2 FQNNGV. The junction had 6 bases not matched to a gene; V was cut back by 5 bases and J by 0 bases. The CDR3 nucleotides are TGTGCCAGCAGCATTGGACAGGGGTTAAGCACAGATACGCAGTATTTT. It is translated as CASSIGQGLSTDTQYF.

This clone was found a few times. V and J are TRBV7-9 and TRBJ2-5; 8 bases agree with TRBD1. The CDR3 loop spans 14 amino acids. Germline V lookup: CDR1 SEHNR, CDR2 FQNEAQ (reference sequence). V dropped 5 bases and J dropped 5; count of bases not matched to a gene: 7. The CDR3 here is CASSHRGSRETQYF. The CDR3 DNA reads TGTGCCAGCAGCCACAGGGGGAGTCGGGAGACCCAGTACTTC.

The gene calls are TRBV18 and TRBJ2-7, with a weak D call TRBD2 (5 bases). V was trimmed by 6 bases and J by 4 bases, leaving 13 bases between them. CDR3 length: 13 residues. Germline CDR1 is KGHSH and CDR2 is LQKENI. Written as DNA, the CDR3 is TGTGCCAGCTCCCCGGGGAGTGCTTACGAGCAGTACTTC. Translation: CASSPGSAYEQYF.

This clone showed up just a few times. V usage is TRBV30 and J usage is TRBJ2-3; D is possibly TRBD2 (6 bases). The CDR3 sequence is 13 residues long. The germline V and J ends were trimmed by 5 bases and 4 bases, with 13 bases remaining between them. In germline, CDR1 is GTSNPN, CDR2 SVGIG (reference sequence). The CDR3 nucleotides read TGTGCCTGGCGGGGCGGGGCGGCAGATACGCAGTATTTT. It codes for CAWRGGAADTQYF.

The table lists this clone with a few counts. Different DNA sequences within this sample yield the same CDR3. The chain links TRBV5-4 to TRBJ2-5; weak D call: TRBD1 (5 bases). The V and J ends lost 1 base and 3 bases respectively, with 7 bases between them. Germline values: CDR1 SGHNT, CDR2 YYREEE (reference sequence). This CDR3 contains 13 residues. CDR3 region: CASSLTGEETQYF. The CDR3 coding sequence is TGTGCCAGCAGCTTGACAGGAGAAGAGACCCAGTACTTC. Based on the CDR3 plus reference TRBV5-4 and TRBJ2-5, the full variable domain is ETGVTQSPTHLIKTRGQQVTLRCSSQSGHNTVSWYQQALGQGPQFIFQYYREEENGRGNFPPRFSGLQFPNYSSELNVNALELDDSALYLCASSLTGEETQYFGPGTRLLVL.

V is TRBV5-4 and J is TRBJ2-1, with 8 bases aligning to TRBD1. Trimming removed 2 bases from V and 4 bases from J; junction bases left unmatched: 5. CDR3 length: 15 amino acids. Germline-derived CDR1 and CDR2 are SGHNT and YYREEE (reference sequence). The CDR3 sequence is CASSLQGDLYNEQFF. The CDR3, as DNA: TGTGCCAGCAGCTTACAGGGGGATCTTTACAATGAGCAGTTCTTC.

This clone was detected only a few times. This chain links TRBV12-2 with TRBJ1-4; the table's D call of TRBD1 was not tested on the DNA. TRBV12-2 is classified as a pseudogene. There are 20 residues in the CDR3. This CDR3 is CASRLAGTGGRQTRNEKLFF. The DNA of the CDR3 is TGTGCAAGTCGCTTAGCGGGAACAGGGGGCCGACAGACCCGTAATGAAAAACTGTTTTTT.

The V gene is TRBV29-1, the J gene TRBJ1-2, with a weak D call TRBD1 (6 bases). Germline V lookup: CDR1 SQVTM, CDR2 ANQGSEA. V shed 2 bases and J shed 7 bases, with 14 bases lying between them. This CDR3 spans 13 amino acids. The chain's CDR3 is CSVELIQGLGYTF. The CDR3 bases are TGCAGCGTTGAACTGATACAGGGCCTTGGCTACACCTTC.

CDR3 sequence reads: CASTPGGGGEAFF. Written as DNA, the CDR3 is TGTGCCAGCACCCCCGGGGGAGGTGGTGAAGCTTTCTTT. The chain employs TRBV6-5 and TRBJ1-1; possible D gene TRBD1, 5 bases. V was trimmed by 7 bases and J by 7 bases, leaving 16 bases between them. Germline values: CDR1 MNHEY, CDR2 SVGAGI. CDR3 length equals 13 residues.

This chain joins TRBV2 and TRBJ2-5, with TRBD2 matching 11 bases. The CDR3 runs 16 residues. Germline assignment: CDR1 SNHLY and CDR2 FYNNEI. V dropped 5 bases and J dropped 4; count of bases not matched to a gene: 9. The CDR3 reads CASSITSGSFGETQYF. In nucleotides, the CDR3 is TGTGCCAGCAGTATTACTAGCGGGAGTTTTGGAGAGACCCAGTACTTC.

The chain has TRBV10-3 and TRBJ1-1, with a tentative D call TRBD1 (5 bases). V was shortened by 8 bases and J by 0 bases, with 10 bases between the two germline ends. CDR1 and CDR2 from the germline V gene are ENHRY and SYGVKD. The CDR3 consists of 13 residues. The CDR3 sequence is CAIGEGLNTEAFF. CDR3 in DNA: TGTGCCATCGGGGAGGGGCTGAACACTGAAGCTTTCTTT.

The chain carries TRBV6-1 and TRBJ1-2; TRBD1 matches 10 bases. Per the germline V gene, CDR1 is MNHNS and CDR2 is SASEGT. The CDR3 contains 14 residues. After removal of 3 bases from V and 8 bases from J, the junction contained 6 bases not matched to a gene. CDR3 residues: CASSDGTGAGGYTF. CDR3 nucleotides: TGTGCCAGCAGTGACGGGACAGGGGCGGGAGGCTACACCTTC.

The chain joins TRBV19 to TRBJ1-2, with TRBD1 matching over 9 bases. CDR3 size: 14 residues. The germline CDR1 and CDR2 sequences are LNHDA and SQIVND (reference sequence). V shed 3 bases, J shed 6 bases, and the junction held 5 bases outside the gene matches. The CDR3 nucleotides read TGTGCCAGTAGTATCACCCGGGACAGGGATGGCTACACCTTC. Its protein is CASSITRDRDGYTF.

This chain connects TRBV5-1 to TRBJ1-1; TRBD1 is a possible D gene (5 bases). Germline V lookup: CDR1 SGHRS, CDR2 YFSETQ. This CDR3 region has 14 residues. Trimming removed 3 bases at V and 3 bases at J, with 12 bases between. The CDR3 reads CASSWRGGDTEAFF. The DNA of the CDR3 is TGCGCCAGCAGCTGGAGGGGAGGGGACACTGAAGCTTTCTTT.

This clone was counted a few times. The chain is built from TRBV9 and TRBJ1-1, with D unclear. Between the trimmed V and J ends, which lost 0 bases and 1 base, there was a span of 4 bases. CDR1 and CDR2 (germline): SGDLS, YYNGEE. The CDR3 runs 13 residues. The CDR3 here is CASSVVANTEAFF. For the CDR3, the DNA is TGTGCCAGCAGCGTAGTGGCGAACACTGAAGCTTTCTTT.

The gene calls are TRBV6-1 and TRBJ2-5, with D maybe TRBD2 (5 bases). CDR1 is MNHNS, CDR2 SASEGT, per germline. The CDR3 extends over 13 amino acids. Trimming removed 11 bases at V and 2 bases at J, with 15 bases between. CDR3 DNA sequence: TGTGCCCGCCTAACCGGGATACAAGAGACCCAGTACTTC. Its translation: CARLTGIQETQYF.

The chain has TRBV2 and TRBJ1-1; unclear D gene. V was shortened by 3 bases and J by 6 bases, with 8 bases between the two germline ends. Germline CDR1 SNHLY, CDR2 FYNNEI. There are 12 residues in the CDR3. The CDR3 loop is CASSEEAAEAFF. In DNA, the CDR3 is TGTGCCAGCAGTGAGGAGGCGGCTGAAGCTTTCTTT.

This clone was seen only a few times. The chain links TRBV27 to TRBJ1-2, with D possibly matching TRBD1 (6 bases). CDR3 length: 14 residues. Trimming shortened V by 3 bases and J by 4 bases, and 12 bases separated the two germline ends. Germline V gives CDR1 MNHEY, CDR2 SMNVEV (reference sequence). The CDR3 protein is CASSLTGTTYGYTF. CDR3 nucleotide sequence: TGTGCCAGCAGTTTGACCGGGACAACCTATGGCTACACCTTC.

The V gene is TRBV18, the J gene TRBJ1-6, with 7 positions matching TRBD1. Trimming cost V 2 bases and J 10 bases; bases outside gene matches: 5. The length of the CDR3 is 14 residues. Germline V gene sequence: CDR1 KGHSH, CDR2 LQKENI. The CDR3 spells CASSPSGGWSPLHF. CDR3 in DNA: TGTGCCAGCTCACCATCAGGGGGTTGGTCACCCCTCCACTTT.

About this clone: The same CDR3 can be traced to other DNA sequences in this sample. The chain has TRBV30 and TRBJ1-4; D possibly corresponds to TRBD1 (5 bases). CDR1 GTSNPN and CDR2 SVGIG come from the germline V gene (reference sequence). This CDR3 is 13 amino acids long. V lost 1 base, J lost 4 bases, and 7 bases lay in between. CDR3 in amino acids: CAWSGQSNEKLFF. CDR3 bases: TGTGCCTGGAGTGGACAGAGTAATGAAAAACTGTTTTTT.

This clone was observed a few times. This chain joins TRBV2 and TRBJ2-5; the D is unclear. This CDR3 has 12 amino acids. V dropped 1 base and J dropped 6 bases, with 6 bases sitting between them. The germline gives CDR1 SNHLY, CDR2 FYNNEI. The DNA of the CDR3 is TGTGCCAGCAGTGAAGGCGCAAAGACCCAGTACTTC. It encodes CASSEGAKTQYF.

V is TRBV5-1 and J is TRBJ2-5; TRBD2 matches 10 bases. The J segment lost 5 bases and the V segment lost 4 bases, leaving 11 bases of the junction unmatched. This CDR3 contains 16 residues. Germline V CDR1 and CDR2: SGHRS, YFSETQ. CDR3 nucleotide sequence: TGCGCCAGCAGCAGCGGACTAGCGGTCGTCGGGGAGACCCAGTACTTC. As protein: CASSSGLAVVGETQYF.

Details on this clone: Since a much larger clone is just one base distant, this may be a read error. This specimen includes other DNA sequences encoding the same CDR3. The gene calls are TRBV2 and TRBJ2-5, with D hard to call. Germline V gene sequence: CDR1 SNHLY, CDR2 FYNNEI. The CDR3 runs to 10 residues. Between the trimmed V and J ends, which lost 6 bases and 5 bases, there was a span of 4 bases. The CDR3, as DNA: TGTGCCAGCAGCAGGGAGACCCAGTACTTC. The encoded protein is CASSRETQYF.